These 29 T cell receptor beta chains came from one sample sequenced in a study of cytomegalovirus exposure and HLA in healthy donors. The primer mix had 60 Vbeta and 13 Jbeta primers. Produced via immunoSEQ multiplex PCR; TCRdb's table is partial and in-frame only. Here the sample spans some 180,000 clones, around 75% being singletons. The sample comprised PBMCs. Source of these receptors: a male donor in good health and CMV-seronegative.

V is TRBV15 and J is TRBJ2-2; 7 bases align to TRBD1. Germline V gene sequence: CDR1 LNHNV, CDR2 YYDKDF (reference sequence). CDR3 size: 13 residues. Trimming took 4 bases from V and 6 from J; bases not matched to a gene: 2. The CDR3 reads CATSMTGPGELFF. CDR3 nucleotides: TGTGCCACCAGCATGACAGGGCCCGGGGAGCTGTTTTTT.

This clone has a single count. V is TRBV2 and J is TRBJ2-3; TRBD2 agrees at 9 bases. The CDR3 totals 14 residues. Germline CDR1 is SNHLY and CDR2 is FYNNEI. V shed 11 bases and J 2 bases; nucleotides not matched to a gene: 8. The CDR3 here is CAPWAGGFTDTQYF. The CDR3, as DNA: TGTGCCCCTTGGGCGGGAGGGTTCACAGATACGCAGTATTTT.

The CDR3 region has the DNA TGCGCCAGCAGGGGAGGAGCGGGAGGGCCTGCAGATACGCAGTATTTT. Residues: CASRGGAGGPADTQYF. The chain links TRBV4-1 to TRBJ2-3, with 10 bases aligning to TRBD2. Germline values: CDR1 MGHRA, CDR2 YSYEKL. Germline trimming cut 6 bases from V and 4 bases from J; bases unmatched to any gene: 10. The CDR3 is 16 residues long.

The chain combines TRBV6-4 with TRBJ1-2; D gene unclear. CDR3 length: 12 amino acids. CDR1 MRHNA and CDR2 SNTAGT come from the germline V gene. Trimming cost V 3 bases and J 8 bases, with 10 bases left between them. In DNA, the CDR3 is TGTGCCAGCAGTGATAATACTTTGGGCTACACCTTC. Encoded protein: CASSDNTLGYTF.

V and J are TRBV6-1 and TRBJ1-2; TRBD1 matches at 11 bases. The CDR3 runs to 14 residues. CDR1 and CDR2 (germline): MNHNS, SASEGT. V was clipped by 5 bases and J by 5 bases; unmatched bases: 4. The chain's CDR3 is CASSPGQGVYGYTF. DNA of the CDR3: TGTGCCAGCAGTCCGGGACAGGGGGTATATGGCTACACCTTC.

The chain combines TRBV6-5 with TRBJ1-5; 7 bases line up with TRBD1. J was trimmed by 7 bases and V by 2 bases; bases with no gene match: 5. Germline CDR1 MNHEY, CDR2 SVGAGI. The CDR3 is 14 residues long. CDR3 in DNA: TGTGCCAGCAGTTACGACAGGGTTGGCCAGCCCCAGCATTTT. Translation: CASSYDRVGQPQHF.

The chain links TRBV4-1 to TRBJ2-1; TRBD2 matches at 7 bases. V shed 4 bases, J shed 0 bases, and the junction held 12 bases outside the gene matches. CDR3 length equals 18 residues. Per germline, CDR1 MGHRA and CDR2 YSYEKL. The CDR3 sequence is CASSLQAGPGTSYNEQFF. CDR3 coding DNA: TGCGCCAGCAGCCTCCAAGCGGGACCAGGGACCTCCTACAATGAGCAGTTCTTC.

The rearrangement joins TRBV9 to TRBJ1-2; D ambiguous. V lost 3 bases and J lost 8, with 8 bases in between. Germline V lookup: CDR1 SGDLS, CDR2 YYNGEE. This CDR3 is 11 amino acids long. The CDR3 is CASSAGRGYTF. CDR3 sequence (DNA): TGTGCCAGCAGCGCCGGGAGGGGCTACACCTTC.

This clone has only one observation. The chain combines TRBV4-3 with TRBJ1-3; 7 bases map to TRBD1. The CDR3 runs 16 residues. Germline CDR1 LGHNA, CDR2 YSLEER. The V gene end was trimmed by 2 bases and the J gene end by 2 bases; junction bases not matched to a gene: 6. CDR3 in DNA: TGCGCCAGCAGCCAATCTTCCACAGGGGCTGGAAACACCATATATTTT. Protein product: CASSQSSTGAGNTIYF.

As regards this clone: The sample carries other DNA sequences with the same CDR3. The gene calls are TRBV6-6 and TRBJ2-3; perhaps TRBD2 as D (7 bases). The CDR3 contains 14 residues. V lost 5 bases to trimming and J lost 5 bases, with 14 bases between them. Germline V gene lookup returns CDR1 MNHNY and CDR2 SVGAGI (reference sequence). Here the CDR3 reads CASSPGLGGDTQYF. The CDR3 DNA sequence: TGTGCCAGCAGTCCCGGACTAGGGGGAGATACGCAGTATTTT.

The chain employs TRBV28 and TRBJ2-3, with D tentatively TRBD1 (5 bases). Germline assignment: CDR1 MDHEN and CDR2 SYDVKM. The V gene lost 8 bases and the J gene lost 0 bases, with 15 bases spanning the gap. The CDR3 has 15 residues. The CDR3 bases are TGTGCCAGCTCCAGACTGGGGCCCAGCACAGATACGCAGTATTTT. It translates to CASSRLGPSTDTQYF.

J is TRBJ2-6 and V is TRBV28; D call uncertain. Trimming took off 7 bases at V and 4 bases at J, with 8 bases between the two ends. CDR1 MDHEN and CDR2 SYDVKM come from the germline V gene. This CDR3 spans 13 amino acids. CDR3 DNA sequence: TGTGCCAGCATCCAACAAGGGGCCAACGTCCTGACTTTC. It specifies CASIQQGANVLTF.

The V call is TRBV7-9, the J call TRBJ2-3, with 9 bases identical to TRBD1. The ends lost 5 bases at V and 2 bases at J; junction bases unmatched: 8. Germline-derived CDR1 and CDR2 are SEHNR and FQNEAQ (reference sequence). CDR3 size: 16 residues. This CDR3 reads CASSPRGQGPTDTQYF. The CDR3 DNA reads as TGTGCCAGCAGCCCGAGGGGACAGGGACCCACAGATACGCAGTATTTT.

This clone was seen a handful of times. CDR3 residues: CASSEGALNSDGYTF. The CDR3 nucleotides read TGTGCCAGCAGTGAAGGAGCACTTAATAGTGATGGCTACACCTTC. The chain uses TRBV6-1 and TRBJ1-2; D is undetermined. In germline, CDR1 is MNHNS, CDR2 SASEGT. V was shortened by 1 base and J by 6 bases, with 15 bases between the two germline ends. The CDR3 runs to 15 residues.

This sequence joins TRBV7-9 and TRBJ2-5; possibly TRBD1 for D (5 bases). The J call may not be correct, given that the DNA end is closer to TRBJ2-7. This CDR3 spans 15 amino acids. Germline V gene data show CDR1 as SEHNR and CDR2 as FQNEAQ (reference sequence). The CDR3 DNA reads as TGTGCCAGCAGCTCAATTACAGGAAGGGCCGGCGAGCAGTACTTC. It encodes CASSSITGRAGEQYF.

The V call is TRBV5-1, the J call TRBJ2-3, with 9 bases identical to TRBD2. This CDR3 spans 16 amino acids. Looked up from germline, CDR1 is SGHRS and CDR2 is YFSETQ. V shed 0 bases, J shed 2 bases, and the junction held 4 bases outside the gene matches. The CDR3 DNA reads as TGCGCCAGCAGCTTGGGACTAGCGGCAACCACAGATACGCAGTATTTT. Translation: CASSLGLAATTDTQYF. The variable domain in full, with the rest retrieved from reference TRBV5-1 and TRBJ2-3, is KAGVTQTPRYLIKTRGQQVTLSCSPISGHRSVSWYQQTPGQGLQFLFEYFSETQRNKGNFPGRFSGRQFSNSRSEMNVSTLELGDSALYLCASSLGLAATTDTQYFGPGTRLTVL.

This rearrangement joins TRBV7-9 to TRBJ2-6, with a tentative D call TRBD2 (6 bases). Germline V CDR1 and CDR2: SEHNR, FQNEAQ (reference sequence). Trimming removed 0 bases from V and 3 bases from J, with 15 bases in between. This CDR3 region has 18 residues. In DNA, the CDR3 is TGTGCCAGCAGCTTAGCGGAGGGAATTCGAATTGGGGCCAACGTCCTGACTTTC. Its translation is CASSLAEGIRIGANVLTF. Combining the CDR3 with reference TRBV7-9 and TRBJ2-6 gives the whole variable domain DTGVSQNPRHKITKRGQNVTFRCDPISEHNRLYWYRQTLGQGPEFLTYFQNEAQLEKSRLLSDRFSAERPKGSFSTLEIQRTEQGDSAMYLCASSLAEGIRIGANVLTFGAGSRLTVL.

CDR3 nucleotides: TGTGCCAGCAACCCGCCCAGACAGGGCCATTCTTCCTATGGCTACACCTTC. It is translated as CASNPPRQGHSSYGYTF. The chain links TRBV6-4 to TRBJ1-2, with TRBD1 matching over 7 bases. Losses at the gene ends were 7 bases for V and 4 bases for J; bases not matched to a gene: 18. The CDR3 is 17 residues long. CDR1 is MRHNA, CDR2 SNTAGT, per germline.

J is TRBJ2-3 and V is TRBV29-1; 9 nucleotides match TRBD2. The trim removed 5 bases at V and 4 bases at J, leaving 13 bases unmatched. The length of the CDR3 is 16 residues. In germline, CDR1 is SQVTM, CDR2 ANQGSEA. The CDR3 is CSVSKRLAGVSDTQYF. The CDR3 DNA follows: TGCAGCGTTTCCAAGAGGTTAGCGGGAGTGTCAGATACGCAGTATTTT.

This clone showed up just a few times. The chain has TRBV28 and TRBJ1-5; D possibly corresponds to TRBD1 (6 bases). Trimming stripped 7 bases from V and 4 bases from J, with 17 bases between. This CDR3 comprises 15 residues. Looked up from germline, CDR1 is MDHEN and CDR2 is SYDVKM. Here the CDR3 reads CASIPWGQGNQPQHF. Here the CDR3 DNA reads TGTGCCAGCATCCCTTGGGGGCAGGGAAATCAGCCCCAGCATTTT. Looking up the rest from reference TRBV28 and TRBJ1-5 gives the full variable domain: DVKVTQSSRYLVKRTGEKVFLECVQDMDHENMFWYRQDPGLGLRLIYFSYDVKMKEKGDIPEGYSVSREKKERFSLILESASTNQTSMYLCASIPWGQGNQPQHFGDGTRLSIL.

This clone showed up just once. The CDR3 protein is CASSQGRGNEQFF. The CDR3 DNA reads as TGCGCCAGCAGCCAAGGAAGGGGCAATGAGCAGTTCTTC. The chain links TRBV4-1 to TRBJ2-1; D is perhaps TRBD1 (5 bases). Trimming shortened V by 1 base and J by 6 bases, and 7 bases separated the two germline ends. The CDR3 runs 13 residues. In germline, CDR1 is MGHRA, CDR2 YSYEKL.

The CDR3 region is CASSSGSRTGELFF. CDR3 nucleotides: TGTGCCAGCAGTAGCGGGAGTCGGACCGGGGAGCTGTTTTTT. The chain is built from TRBV9 and TRBJ2-2, with TRBD2 identical over 9 bases. The CDR3 has 14 amino acids. CDR1 SGDLS and CDR2 YYNGEE come from the germline V gene. The J segment lost 5 bases and the V segment lost 5 bases, leaving 4 bases of the junction unmatched.

The rearrangement joins TRBV6-1 to TRBJ1-2, with D perhaps matching TRBD1 (6 bases). The CDR3 spans 13 residues. CDR1 and CDR2 (germline): MNHNS, SASEGT. Deletions cut 7 bases from V and 7 bases from J, with 16 bases between. The CDR3 loop reads CASTEGGRGGYTF. For the CDR3, the DNA is TGTGCCAGCACCGAGGGGGGGCGCGGTGGCTACACCTTC.

This clone occurred once. This rearrangement joins TRBV19 to TRBJ1-5, with D perhaps TRBD1 (6 bases). The CDR3 has 15 amino acids. CDR1 LNHDA and CDR2 SQIVND come from the germline V gene (reference sequence). V was trimmed by 6 bases and J by 1 base, leaving 13 bases between them. The chain's CDR3 is CASSPQGNSNQPQHF. CDR3 bases: TGTGCCAGTAGCCCTCAGGGGAACAGCAATCAGCCCCAGCATTTT.

This chain joins TRBV6-5 and TRBJ2-2; TRBD2 is a possible D gene (5 bases). The CDR3 extends over 16 amino acids. Germline V CDR1 and CDR2: MNHEY, SVGAGI. V lost 6 bases and J lost 5, with 19 bases in between. This CDR3 reads CASRYTLRVTTGELFF. The DNA for the CDR3 is TGTGCCAGCAGGTACACCTTGAGGGTTACGACCGGGGAGCTGTTTTTT.

V is TRBV5-1 and J is TRBJ2-1; TRBD2 aligns across 7 bases. The ends lost 4 bases at V and 6 bases at J; junction bases unmatched: 13. Germline values: CDR1 SGHRS, CDR2 YFSETQ. The CDR3 has 16 amino acids. Here the CDR3 DNA reads TGCGCCAGCAGCCCAACCGGGAGGCCTTTAGGCAATGAGCAGTTCTTC. Protein: CASSPTGRPLGNEQFF. The whole variable domain, filled in from reference TRBV5-1 and TRBJ2-1, reads KAGVTQTPRYLIKTRGQQVTLSCSPISGHRSVSWYQQTPGQGLQFLFEYFSETQRNKGNFPGRFSGRQFSNSRSEMNVSTLELGDSALYLCASSPTGRPLGNEQFFGPGTRLTVL.

The chain couples TRBV4-2 to TRBJ1-2; maybe TRBD1 (6 bases). From germline, CDR1 is LGHNA and CDR2 YNFKEQ. Trimming pared 0 bases from V and 2 bases from J, leaving 13 bases between. This CDR3 is built from 16 residues. The CDR3 region is CASSQDGAGGNYGYTF. DNA for the CDR3: TGTGCCAGCAGCCAAGATGGGGCGGGGGGCAACTATGGCTACACCTTC.

The chain joins TRBV7-8 to TRBJ2-7; TRBD2 matches at 7 bases. The V segment lost 3 bases and the J segment 6 bases; nucleotides outside the gene matches: 2. The CDR3 is made up of 12 amino acids. The V gene's germline CDR1 is SGHVS and CDR2 FQNEAQ. CDR3 in DNA: TGTGCCAGCAGCTTGGGAGGGGCCGAGCAGTACTTC. Its translation is CASSLGGAEQYF. Based on the CDR3 plus reference TRBV7-8 and TRBJ2-7, the full variable domain is GAGVSQSPRYKVAKRGQDVALRCDPISGHVSLFWYQQALGQGPEFLTYFQNEAQLDKSGLPSDRFFAERPEGSVSTLKIQRTQQEDSAVYLCASSLGGAEQYFGPGTRLTVT.

The chain recombines TRBV9 with TRBJ1-5; D gene unclear. Germline CDR1 reads SGDLS; CDR2 reads YYNGEE. The CDR3 is 14 residues long. V gave up 2 bases and J gave up 6 bases, with 12 bases separating them. The CDR3 here is CASSVALTGQPQHF. In DNA, the CDR3 is TGTGCCAGCAGCGTGGCACTAACGGGTCAGCCCCAGCATTTT.